The clone carrying this T cell receptor beta chain was detected only a few times. The antigen remains unidentified. The sample is drawn from a study of T cells in Graves' hyperthyroidism and ophthalmopathy. The wider study: Before any treatment, at initial diagnosis, peripheral blood was collected.

Amplified regions were TCR beta CDR3 sequences from RNA transcripts. The HTBI primer set served for first-round RT-PCR of the TCR CDR3. TCRdb re-analysed the multiplex PCR reads in MiXCR, keeping a single row per CDR3 protein. The sample has 300,000 to 350,000 distinct CDR3 sequences; around 13% are singletons. Extraction of PBMCs used roughly 9.6 ml of fresh peripheral blood. V dropped 5 bases and J dropped 0 bases, with 11 bases sitting between them. The CDR3 has 14 amino acids. Germline CDR1 and CDR2: SEHNR and FQNEAQ (reference sequence). Study conclusions and caveats: With a median lead of roughly 6.2 months before onset, the model predicted ophthalmopathy. Appearing also in blood were most of the thyroid clonotypes expanded above 0.001.

The clonotype was recovered from a woman aged 25-40 years with Graves' hyperthyroidism. The sequenced sample consisted of blood. The rearrangement joins TRBV7-9 to TRBJ2-7; no firm D call. The CDR3 nucleotides read TGTGCCAGCAGCCCAATTACTTTCTCCTACGAGCAGTACTTC. Amino acid sequence: CASSPITFSYEQYF.